This is a list of T cell receptor beta chains from one sample in a study of cytomegalovirus exposure and HLA in healthy donors. Method: immunoSEQ multiplex PCR; TCRdb's copy keeps in-frame clones and lacks some. The sample consists of 75,000 to 80,000 clones, about 78% of them appearing once. The sample comprised PBMCs. Every receptor here comes from a woman aged 35 to 49 in good health and CMV-seropositive. CDR3s include the opening cysteine and the closing phenylalanine or tryptophan. The D gene is left open where the match is weak. Rows may omit the clone size; those that give it use once, few, many or a size class.

V	D	size	J	DNA	CDR3
TRBV19	.	few	TRBJ1-2	TGTGCCAGTAGTATTCTGTTGACTTATGGCTACACCTTC	CASSILLTYGYTF
TRBV28	TRBD1	.	TRBJ2-7	TGTGCCAGCAGCGGTCCGGGACAGGTTCTCTCCTACGAGCAGTACTTC	CASSGPGQVLSYEQYF
TRBV28	.	.	TRBJ1-5	TGTGCCAGCGGCTTGGAGGGGAATCAGCCCCAGCATTTT	CASGLEGNQPQHF
TRBV7-8	TRBD2	.	TRBJ2-1	TGTGCCAGCAGCTTCTCAGCGGGGCTCTACAATGAGCAGTTCTTC	CASSFSAGLYNEQFF
TRBV5-5	TRBD1	once	TRBJ2-3	TGTGCCAGCAGCCCCCCCACAGGGGGGACAGATACGCAGTATTTT	CASSPPTGGTDTQYF
TRBV7-2	TRBD1	.	TRBJ2-7	TGTGCCAGCAGCTTAGGCAGGGGGTCCGAGCAGTACTTC	CASSLGRGSEQYF
TRBV19	TRBD2	.	TRBJ2-5	TGTGCCAGTAGTATAGATAGCGGGGGGCAAGAGACCCAGTACTTC	CASSIDSGGQETQYF
TRBV28	TRBD1	.	TRBJ1-4	TGTGCCAGCAGTTTATGGGGCCAGGGGGCCGCTAATGAAAAACTGTTTTTT	CASSLWGQGAANEKLFF
TRBV30	.	.	TRBJ2-7	TGTGCCTGGAACAGACAGGCGATCTCCTACGAGCAGTACTTC	CAWNRQAISYEQYF
TRBV7-9	.	.	TRBJ2-5	TGTTCCAGCAGCTCTACTTACGGGGTAGGAGGGGAGACCCAGTACTTC	CSSSSTYGVGGETQYF
TRBV7-2	.	.	TRBJ1-6	TGTGCCAGCAGCTACAGGGCTGGGGATTCACCCCTCCACTTT	CASSYRAGDSPLHF
TRBV7-3	.	.	TRBJ1-1	TGTGCCAGCAGCTTAATGTCCGGGAACACTGAAGCTTTCTTT	CASSLMSGNTEAFF
TRBV19	.	.	TRBJ1-1	TGTGCCAGTAATTTCGGGTCCTATGACACTGAAGCTTTCTTT	CASNFGSYDTEAFF
TRBV7-9	.	.	TRBJ2-7	TGTGCCAGCAGCTCCACAGGTTACGAGCAGTACTTC	CASSSTGYEQYF
TRBV29-1	TRBD1	.	TRBJ1-1	TGCAGCGTTGAGGGACAGGGGGGAACTGAAGCTTTCTTT	CSVEGQGGTEAFF
TRBV7-2	TRBD1	once	TRBJ2-7	TGTGCCAGCAGCCCCTTCGGACAGGTTTATTCCTACGAGCAGTGCTTC	CASSPFGQVYSYEQCF
TRBV9	.	.	TRBJ1-1	TGTGCCAGCAGCGTAGCAGGGGTTCACACTGAAGCTTTCTTT	CASSVAGVHTEAFF
TRBV4-1	.	.	TRBJ1-5	TGCGCCAGCAGCCCCACAGGGCGTGGGCCCCAGCATTTT	CASSPTGRGPQHF
TRBV30	TRBD1	.	TRBJ2-1	TGTGCCTGGGAACAGGGGGCAAGCAATGAGCAGTTCTTC	CAWEQGASNEQFF
TRBV6-5	TRBD1	.	TRBJ2-7	TGTGCCAGCAGTTACTCCCGGGACAGGGTGTACTTC	CASSYSRDRVYF
TRBV6-1	.	few	TRBJ2-5	TGTGCCAGCAGTAAATTACTAGCCCAAGAGGCCCAGTACTTC	CASSKLLAQEAQYF
TRBV6-6	TRBD1	few	TRBJ1-5	TGTGCCAGCAGTCCGGGACAGAACAATCAGCCCCAGCATTTT	CASSPGQNNQPQHF
TRBV7-2	TRBD1	.	TRBJ2-7	TGTGCCAGCAGCTTAAGGAGACAGGGGTACGAGCAGTACTTC	CASSLRRQGYEQYF
TRBV5-1	.	.	TRBJ2-5	TGCGCCAGCAGCCCGGCGGACACCTCGTACCAAGAGACCCAGTACTTC	CASSPADTSYQETQYF
TRBV6-1	TRBD2	few	TRBJ2-5	TGTGCCAGCAGGACCGGGACTAGCGAACAAGAGACCCAGTACTTC	CASRTGTSEQETQYF
TRBV5-1	TRBD1	.	TRBJ1-2	TGCGCCAGCAGCGACAGGGATAACTATGGCTACACCTTC	CASSDRDNYGYTF
TRBV7-9	.	.	TRBJ2-7	TGTTCCAGCACCAAAGCTCCCTACGAGCAGTACTTC	CSSTKAPYEQYF
TRBV6-5	.	.	TRBJ1-2	TGTGCCGGAGGGACGGCAACCCTCTATGGCTACACCTTC	CAGGTATLYGYTF
TRBV5-1	TRBD1	.	TRBJ1-3	TGCGCCAGCAGCACGGACAGGATCTCTGGAAACACCATATATTTT	CASSTDRISGNTIYF